These 21 T cell receptor beta chains were all obtained from the same sample, sequenced in a study of blood T cell repertoires in COVID-19. Data came from immunoSEQ multiplex PCR; TCRdb stores just in-frame clones and leaves some out. In the table there are approximately 280,000 clones, approximately 84% of which are singletons. Input material: peripheral blood. The receptors were gathered from a woman in her twenties or thirties who had recovered from COVID-19.

This chain links TRBV7-2 with TRBJ2-1, with 10 bases that match TRBD2. Germline CDR1 and CDR2: SGHTA and FQGNSA. V trimming: 4 bases; J trimming: 3 bases; junction bases outside the gene matches: 9. This CDR3 comprises 17 residues. The CDR3: CASSSLAGRGGYNEQFF. The CDR3 bases are TGTGCCAGCAGCTCACTAGCGGGAAGGGGGGGCTACAATGAGCAGTTCTTC.

This sequence joins TRBV18 and TRBJ1-6, with 7 bases lining up with TRBD1. V trimming: 2 bases; J trimming: 7 bases; junction bases outside the gene matches: 2. CDR1 and CDR2 (germline): KGHSH, LQKENI. This CDR3 region has 14 residues. CDR3 nucleotide sequence: TGTGCCAGCTCACCAGGGACAGTAAATTCACCCCTCCACTTT. Amino acids: CASSPGTVNSPLHF.

The J gene is TRBJ1-1, the V gene TRBV5-1, with D possibly matching TRBD1 (5 bases). The CDR3 runs 14 residues. Germline V gene lookup returns CDR1 SGHRS and CDR2 YFSETQ. The ends were cut back, 3 bases at V and 4 bases at J, with 13 bases in the middle. The CDR3 region has the DNA TGCGCCAGCAGCTCCCCGGCAAGGGGCACTGAAGCTTTCTTT. Translating it yields CASSSPARGTEAFF.

The chain links TRBV19 to TRBJ2-1, with D possibly matching TRBD1 (5 bases). Germline-derived CDR1 and CDR2 are LNHDA and SQIVND (reference sequence). This CDR3 contains 13 residues. V was trimmed by 5 bases and J by 5 bases, leaving 10 bases between them. CDR3 residues: CASSFGAHNEQFF. The CDR3 DNA follows: TGTGCCAGTAGTTTTGGGGCCCACAATGAGCAGTTCTTC.

This sequence joins TRBV6-2 or TRBV6-3 and TRBJ2-5; TRBD1 is a possible D gene (5 bases). The CDR3 extends over 12 amino acids. Germline loops: CDR1 MNHEY, CDR2 SVGEGT. V lost 2 bases, J lost 12 bases, and 13 bases lay in between. The chain's CDR3 is CASSYGGANKYF. DNA of the CDR3: TGTGCCAGCAGTTACGGTGGGGCTAATAAGTACTTC.

The rearrangement joins TRBV13 to TRBJ2-7; 9 positions agree with TRBD2. The V and J ends lost 7 bases and 6 bases, in that order; junction bases with no gene match: 19. CDR3 length: 17 amino acids. CDR1 PRHDT and CDR2 FYEKMQ come from the germline V gene (reference sequence). The DNA of the CDR3 is TGTGCCAGCACCACGTGGGGTCTAGCGGGACCGCCATCCGAGCAGTACTTC. Translation: CASTTWGLAGPPSEQYF.

J is TRBJ2-2 and V is TRBV3-1 (or the pseudogene TRBV3-2); D is possibly TRBD1 (5 bases). Germline V CDR1 and CDR2: LGHDT, YNNKEL (reference sequence). Trimming stripped 1 base from V and 5 bases from J, with 14 bases between. This CDR3 is 16 amino acids long. The DNA for the CDR3 is TGTGCCAGCAGCCAAGTTAGACAGCCTCTAACCGGGGAGCTGTTTTTT. It codes for CASSQVRQPLTGELFF.

This sequence joins TRBV14 and TRBJ2-1; no firm D call. The CDR3 consists of 15 residues. Trimming cost V 0 bases and J 7 bases, with 13 bases left between them. CDR1 is SGHDN, CDR2 FVKESK, per germline. CDR3 DNA sequence: TGTGCCAGCAGCCAAGATCGCGCCCCTTCGAATGAGCAGTTCTTC. It is translated as CASSQDRAPSNEQFF.

The rearrangement joins TRBV3-1 (or the pseudogene TRBV3-2) to TRBJ1-4; no definite D call. CDR1 LGHDT and CDR2 YNNKEL come from the germline V gene (reference sequence). This CDR3 is built from 16 residues. With 4 bases removed from V and 4 bases from J, the gap between germline ends came to 16 bases. The CDR3 nucleotides read TGTGCCAGCAGCCTCGCGGAGGGTGGCTTTAATGAAAAACTGTTTTTT. As protein: CASSLAEGGFNEKLFF.

This clone appeared a few times. The chain joins TRBV2 to TRBJ2-7; 7 bases align to TRBD1. Trimming cost V 1 base and J 0 bases; bases outside gene matches: 3. Per the germline V gene, CDR1 is SNHLY and CDR2 is FYNNEI. The length of the CDR3 is 15 residues. Here the CDR3 DNA reads TGTGCCAGCAGTGAAGGACAGGGCAGCTCCTACGAGCAGTACTTC. This gives the protein CASSEGQGSSYEQYF.

The CDR3 reads CASSPGTGGVYGELFF. CDR3 in DNA: TGTGCCAGCAGCCCCGGGACAGGGGGCGTGTACGGGGAGCTGTTTTTT. The chain joins TRBV28 to TRBJ2-2; 12 nucleotides align to TRBD1. This CDR3 comprises 16 residues. The germline gives CDR1 MDHEN, CDR2 SYDVKM. Trimming took 6 bases from V and 7 from J; bases not matched to a gene: 9.

This clone was picked up one time. CDR3 sequence: CASSSGGTYEQFF. The CDR3 nucleotides read TGTGCCAGCAGTTCCGGCGGGACTTATGAGCAGTTCTTC. V and J are TRBV6-5 and TRBJ2-1, with D perhaps TRBD2 (6 bases). CDR1 is MNHEY, CDR2 SVGAGI, per germline. Trimming pared 4 bases from V and 8 bases from J, leaving 12 bases between. CDR3 length equals 13 residues.

The chain has TRBV19 and TRBJ1-5; 8 bases align to TRBD1. Germline V gives CDR1 LNHDA, CDR2 SQIVND (reference sequence). CDR3 length: 16 amino acids. Germline trimming cut 4 bases from V and 2 bases from J; bases unmatched to any gene: 7. Here the CDR3 DNA reads TGTGCCAGTAGTAAAGGGCTGGGACAGGGCAATCAGCCCCAGCATTTT. Translated, it gives CASSKGLGQGNQPQHF.

This chain uses TRBV6-5 with TRBJ1-5; D remains unclear. Trimming shortened V by 8 bases and J by 3 bases, and 11 bases separated the two germline ends. Germline V gene sequence: CDR1 MNHEY, CDR2 SVGAGI. The CDR3 is made up of 13 amino acids. For the CDR3, the DNA is TGTGCCAGCGTCGGACGGGACAATCAGCCCCAGCATTTT. Translation gives CASVGRDNQPQHF.

The J gene is TRBJ1-5, the V gene TRBV7-2, with 11 nucleotides matching TRBD1. The CDR3 consists of 15 residues. Per germline, CDR1 SGHTA and CDR2 FQGNSA. With V trimmed by 5 bases and J by 6 bases, 6 bases remained unmatched. CDR3 coding DNA: TGTGCCAGCAGCGCCGGACAGGGGGCAGGTCAGCCCCAGCATTTT. Translated, it gives CASSAGQGAGQPQHF.

The chain couples TRBV4-3 to TRBJ2-3; D perhaps matches TRBD2 (6 bases). V gave up 4 bases and J gave up 1 base, with 12 bases separating them. The CDR3 spans 15 residues. CDR1 LGHNA and CDR2 YSLEER come from the germline V gene. As DNA, the CDR3 is TGCGCCAGCAGCCGAACTAGCAGTCGCACAGATACGCAGTATTTT. Translated: CASSRTSSRTDTQYF.

This clone was seen a single time. This chain links TRBV6-5 with TRBJ1-5; 7 bases line up with TRBD1. The V gene end was trimmed by 8 bases and the J gene end by 6 bases; junction bases not matched to a gene: 10. The CDR3 extends over 14 amino acids. Germline V gene sequence: CDR1 MNHEY, CDR2 SVGAGI. CDR3 coding DNA: TGTGCCAGCGGGGGGCAGGGGGAGGCTCAGCCCCAGCATTTT. It encodes CASGGQGEAQPQHF.

This chain uses TRBV5-1 with TRBJ2-5, with 10 bases identical to TRBD2. The germline V gene has CDR1 SGHRS and CDR2 YFSETQ. CDR3 length: 15 residues. Trimming at V came to 3 bases and at J to 5 bases, leaving 7 bases not matched to a gene. The chain's CDR3 is CASSSSGGQGETQYF. Written as DNA, the CDR3 is TGCGCCAGCAGCTCTAGCGGGGGCCAGGGTGAGACCCAGTACTTC.

This rearrangement joins TRBV5-4 to TRBJ2-1; unclear D gene. Germline V gives CDR1 SGHNT, CDR2 YYREEE (reference sequence). The CDR3 extends over 15 amino acids. Trimming pared 2 bases from V and 0 bases from J, leaving 9 bases between. Here the CDR3 DNA reads TGTGCCAGCAGCTTTGGTAGTCGCTCCTACAATGAGCAGTTCTTC. Amino acids: CASSFGSRSYNEQFF.

The chain links TRBV20-1 to TRBJ2-1; TRBD2 is a possible D gene (6 bases). The V gene's germline CDR1 is DFQATT and CDR2 SNEGSKA (reference sequence). CDR3 length equals 9 residues. The chain's CDR3 is CRRGVEQFF. Written as DNA, the CDR3 is TGCAGACGCGGGGTTGAGCAGTTCTTC.

The V and J genes are TRBV14 and TRBJ2-3, with 8 bases identical to TRBD2. Unmatched junction bases numbered 1, after V lost 2 bases and J lost 6 bases. The CDR3 loop spans 13 amino acids. Germline V gives CDR1 SGHDN, CDR2 FVKESK. The CDR3 nucleotides read TGTGCCAGCAGCCAATCGGGAGGGGATACGCAGTATTTT. It encodes CASSQSGGDTQYF. The entire variable domain, with the rest obtained from reference TRBV14 and TRBJ2-3, is as follows: EAGVTQFPSHSVIEKGQTVTLRCDPISGHDNLYWYRRVMGKEIKFLLHFVKESKQDESGMPNNRFLAERTGGTYSTLKVQPAELEDSGVYFCASSQSGGDTQYFGPGTRLTVL.